A single sample gave rise to the 14 T cell receptor beta chains below, sequenced in a study of Graves' ophthalmopathy and Graves' hyperthyroidism. RNA transcripts served as template for amplifying TCR beta CDR3 sequences. Amplification began with first-round RT-PCR using HTBI primers, then second-round multiplex PCR was performed. TCRdb used MiXCR to reprocess the multiplex PCR reads, holding one entry per CDR3 protein. The table lists about 380,000 distinct CDR3 sequences, over 15% of them singletons. The sample consisted of peripheral blood. The receptors here all came from a woman between 18 and 29 years old with stable Graves' hyperthyroidism.

At least ten counts were recorded for this clonotype. This sequence joins TRBV28 and TRBJ1-1; no reliable D call. V was cut by 4 bases and J by 6 bases, with 12 bases left in between. CDR1 and CDR2 (germline): MDHEN, SYDVKM. CDR3 size: 13 residues. The CDR3 sequence is CASSSYVTPEAFF. The CDR3 DNA reads as TGTGCCAGCAGTTCCTACGTTACCCCTGAAGCTTTCTTT.

This clonotype was seen repeatedly, ten times or more. J is TRBJ1-1 and V is TRBV19, with unresolved D. Germline CDR1 and CDR2: LNHDA and SQIVND (reference sequence). V was pared by 6 bases and J by 1 base, with 12 bases between. This CDR3 contains 14 residues. The CDR3 DNA is TGTGCCAGTAGAGGAAGGGCTTCGAACACTGAAGCTTTCTTT. Its translation is CASRGRASNTEAFF.

The sample holds many counts of this clonotype. This chain uses TRBV12-3 or TRBV12-4 with TRBJ2-7; TRBD1 agrees at 7 bases. V shed 5 bases, J shed 2 bases, and the junction held 6 bases outside the gene matches. This CDR3 comprises 14 residues. The CDR3 here is CASSVLTGTYEQYF. The CDR3 region has the DNA TGTGCCAGCAGTGTACTGACAGGGACCTACGAGCAGTACTTC.

This clonotype was counted at least ten times. V gene TRBV27 combines with J gene TRBJ1-1; TRBD1 agrees at 12 bases. Per germline, CDR1 MNHEY and CDR2 SMNVEV (reference sequence). The ends lost 6 bases at V and 8 bases at J; junction bases unmatched: 7. This CDR3 comprises 14 residues. Written as DNA, the CDR3 is TGTGCCAGCAGAATGGGACAGGGGGCTTGGGAAGCTTTCTTT. This gives the protein CASRMGQGAWEAFF.

This clonotype was found many times. The rearrangement uses TRBV7-9 and TRBJ2-5, with 7 positions matching TRBD1. CDR1 SEHNR and CDR2 FQNEAQ come from the germline V gene (reference sequence). The V and J ends lost 5 bases and 2 bases, in that order; junction bases with no gene match: 5. The CDR3 sequence is 14 residues long. As DNA, the CDR3 is TGTGCCAGCAGCCACGAGGGACAGCAAGAGACCCAGTACTTC. The encoded protein is CASSHEGQQETQYF.

The rearrangement uses TRBV30 and TRBJ1-1; D not certain. Trimming removed 1 base at V and 11 bases at J, with 17 bases between. CDR3 size: 13 residues. Germline V lookup: CDR1 GTSNPN, CDR2 SVGIG (reference sequence). The CDR3 is CAWSEGIALYAFF. DNA of the CDR3: TGTGCCTGGAGTGAGGGAATAGCGTTGTATGCTTTCTTT.

A note on this clonotype: This CDR3 is missing its conserved last phenylalanine or tryptophan, likely due to a read error. The V and J genes are TRBV15 and TRBJ2-3, with D perhaps assigned TRBD1 or TRBD2 (5 bases each). Trimming took 0 bases from V and 4 from J, leaving 17 bases between them. The CDR3 contains 17 residues. CDR1 and CDR2 (germline): LNHNV, YYDKDF (reference sequence). In nucleotides, the CDR3 is TGTGCCACCAGCAGAGATCTCGGGGCCGCTTCTTCAGATACGCAGTATTTG. It is translated as CATSRDLGAASSDTQYL.

The sample holds many counts of this clonotype. This chain connects TRBV19 to TRBJ1-2; weak D call: TRBD1 (5 bases). Trimming stripped 3 bases from V and 7 bases from J, with 12 bases between. Looked up from germline, CDR1 is LNHDA and CDR2 is SQIVND (reference sequence). The CDR3 has 13 residues. This CDR3 is CASSIRGATGYTF. CDR3 nucleotide sequence: TGTGCCAGTAGTATTCGGGGCGCCACTGGCTACACCTTC. The full variable domain, with the rest looked up from reference TRBV19 and TRBJ1-2, is DGGITQSPKYLFRKEGQNVTLSCEQNLNHDAMYWYRQDPGQGLRLIYYSQIVNDFQKGDIAEGYSVSREKKESFPLTVTSAQKNPTAFYLCASSIRGATGYTFGSGTRLTVV.

Points on this clonotype: A read error may be the cause here, since a much bigger clone is one base away. The V gene is TRBV2, the J gene TRBJ2-7; 7 nucleotides align to TRBD1. The CDR3 extends over 13 amino acids. CDR1 and CDR2 from the germline V gene are SNHLY and FYNNEI. The CDR3 sequence is CSSREGGGGEQYF. CDR3 in DNA: TGTTCCAGCAGGGAAGGGGGCGGAGGCGAGCAGTACTTC.

This clonotype was detected many times. The rearrangement joins TRBV6-1 to TRBJ1-1; D perhaps matches TRBD1 (6 bases). This CDR3 region has 17 residues. Trimming left V 2 bases short and J 4 bases short, with 20 bases between. Germline V gene lookup returns CDR1 MNHNS and CDR2 SASEGT. CDR3 protein: CASSERLKGVGSTEAFF. CDR3 sequence (DNA): TGTGCCAGCAGTGAAAGGCTGAAGGGGGTGGGAAGCACTGAAGCTTTCTTT.

This clonotype has at least ten counts. V gene TRBV27 combines with J gene TRBJ2-7; D possibly corresponds to TRBD1 (5 bases). Trimming left V 2 bases short and J 2 bases short, with 10 bases between. This CDR3 contains 14 residues. Germline V gives CDR1 MNHEY, CDR2 SMNVEV (reference sequence). For the CDR3, the DNA is TGTGCCAGCAGTTTACAGGGATCTGCCTACGAGCAGTACTTC. Its translation is CASSLQGSAYEQYF.

This clonotype was recorded at least ten times. V and J are TRBV3-1 and TRBJ2-5, with D perhaps TRBD2 (7 bases). In germline, CDR1 is LGHDT, CDR2 YNNKEL (reference sequence). The V end lost 8 bases, the J end lost 5 bases, and 12 bases lay between the germline ends. The CDR3 is made up of 12 amino acids. The CDR3 nucleotides are TGTGCCAGCGGGGGGGCTGTGGAGACCCAGTACTTC. It encodes CASGGAVETQYF.

This clonotype was observed at least ten times. V gene TRBV11-2 combines with J gene TRBJ1-3, with a tentative D call TRBD1 (5 bases). Trimming removed 4 bases from V and 1 base from J, with 14 bases in between. From germline, CDR1 is SGHAT and CDR2 FQNNGV. CDR3 size: 16 residues. The CDR3 sequence: CASSSPGPKSGNTIYF. The CDR3 region has the DNA TGTGCCAGCAGCTCCCCGGGGCCCAAGTCTGGAAACACCATATATTTT.

This clonotype was found many times. This chain links TRBV19 with TRBJ2-2, with D possibly TRBD1 on 6 matching bases. Germline-derived CDR1 and CDR2 are LNHDA and SQIVND (reference sequence). The CDR3 is made up of 17 amino acids. V dropped 1 base and J dropped 0 bases, with 12 bases sitting between them. The CDR3 DNA sequence: TGTGCCAGTAGTATAGCATCACAGGGTTCGAACACCGGGGAGCTGTTTTTT. It encodes CASSIASQGSNTGELFF.